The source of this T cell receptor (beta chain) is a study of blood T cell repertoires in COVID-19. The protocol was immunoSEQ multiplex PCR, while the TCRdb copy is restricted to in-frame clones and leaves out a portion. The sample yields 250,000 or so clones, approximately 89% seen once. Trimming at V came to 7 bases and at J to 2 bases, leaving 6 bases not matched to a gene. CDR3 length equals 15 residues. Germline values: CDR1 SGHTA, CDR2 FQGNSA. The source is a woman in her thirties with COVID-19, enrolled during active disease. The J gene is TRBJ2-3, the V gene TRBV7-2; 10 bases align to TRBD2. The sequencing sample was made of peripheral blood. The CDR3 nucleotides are TGTGCCAGCACCCCTAGCGGGGGATACACAGATACGCAGTATTTT. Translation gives CASTPSGGYTDTQYF.